This T cell receptor (beta chain) was profiled in a study of T cell responses to AZD1222 COVID-19 vaccine. Assay used: immunoSEQ multiplex PCR; TCRdb lists only in-frame clones, some missing. The repertoire holds 85,000 to 100,000 clones, roughly 91% seen once, with approximately 5% in the top ten. Findings and limits, study-wide: With two AZD1222 doses given, Spike-specific TCR breadth and depth both rose. Nearly half of spike-specific TCRs reportedly target unmutated variant regions.

The CDR3 has 17 residues. Germline lookup yields CDR1 SGDLS and CDR2 YYNGEE. V dropped 0 bases and J dropped 9; count of bases not matched to a gene: 10. This clone was observed a few times. Its cognate antigen is unknown. Pooled in the analysis were second doses at about 4 or about 12 weeks. The source of this sequence is an adult who received the AZD1222 COVID-19 vaccine. Here the sequenced sample was peripheral blood, taken 28 days after the second AZD1222 dose. The V and J genes are TRBV9 and TRBJ1-3; 12 bases align to TRBD1. The CDR3 nucleotides are TGTGCCAGCAGCGTAGGTTGGGGACAGGGGGCATCGAGCACCATATATTTT. As protein: CASSVGWGQGASSTIYF.